The 24 T cell receptor beta chains given below trace back to one sample, sequenced in a study of shared clonotypes between healthy human individuals. The table came from immunoSEQ multiplex PCR; TCRdb's copy has only in-frame clones and leaves some out. The repertoire holds 2 million to 2.5 million clones, with around 93% as singletons. The specimen sequenced was naive CD4+ T cells from PBMCs. The sample's subset: CD45RA+ positively selected. The receptors shown here come from a man between 18 and 35 years old in good health. Some clones in this sample may be carry-over from other donors' samples.

The rearrangement links TRBV28 to TRBJ2-2; D unclear. The ends were cut back, 5 bases at V and 2 bases at J, with 9 bases in the middle. The CDR3 extends over 14 amino acids. CDR1 is MDHEN, CDR2 SYDVKM, per germline. The chain's CDR3 is CASSLDTNTGELFF. In DNA form, the CDR3 reads TGTGCCAGCAGTCTAGACACTAACACCGGGGAGCTGTTTTTT.

The chain employs TRBV30 and TRBJ1-2, with D maybe TRBD1 (6 bases). Trimming left V 0 bases short and J 3 bases short, with 11 bases between. Germline V gene lookup returns CDR1 GTSNPN and CDR2 SVGIG (reference sequence). The CDR3 has 14 residues. CDR3 sequence reads: CAWSVWGADYGYTF. In DNA form, the CDR3 reads TGTGCCTGGAGTGTTTGGGGGGCAGACTATGGCTACACCTTC. The full variable domain, in which reference TRBV30 and TRBJ1-2 provide the parts outside the CDR3, is SQTIHQWPATLVQPVGSPLSLECTVEGTSNPNLYWYRQAAGRGLQLLFYSVGIGQISSEVPQNLSASRPQDRQFILSSKKLLLSDSGFYLCAWSVWGADYGYTFGSGTRLTVV.

Only one count was recorded for this clone. The rearrangement links TRBV9 to TRBJ2-1; 9 bases are a match to TRBD2. The CDR3 covers 15 residues. CDR1 and CDR2 from the germline V gene are SGDLS and YYNGEE. Unmatched junction bases numbered 13, after V lost 3 bases and J lost 12 bases. The CDR3 loop reads CASSGGTSSSGVQFF. Written as DNA, the CDR3 is TGTGCCAGCAGCGGGGGGACTAGCAGCAGTGGGGTGCAGTTCTTC.

This chain joins TRBV5-5 and TRBJ2-2; 8 positions match TRBD1. V lost 5 bases, J lost 1 base, and 4 bases stayed unmatched. The V gene's germline CDR1 is SGHKS and CDR2 YYEKEE (reference sequence). The CDR3 contains 15 residues. CDR3 DNA sequence: TGTGCCAGCAGTACCGGGACAGGGAACACCGGGGAGCTGTTTTTT. Translating gives CASSTGTGNTGELFF.

Written as DNA, the CDR3 is TGTGCCAGCAGCCCTAAGGGACCGCCTGGAGAACAGCCCCAGCATTTT. Its translation is CASSPKGPPGEQPQHF. The chain links TRBV9 to TRBJ1-5; perhaps TRBD1 as D (5 bases). The germline V gene has CDR1 SGDLS and CDR2 YYNGEE. Between the trimmed V and J ends, which lost 4 bases and 7 bases, there was a span of 21 bases. The CDR3 consists of 16 residues. The full variable domain, in which reference TRBV9 and TRBJ1-5 provide the parts outside the CDR3, is DSGVTQTPKHLITATGQRVTLRCSPRSGDLSVYWYQQSLDQGLQFLIQYYNGEERAKGNILERFSAQQFPDLHSELNLSSLELGDSALYFCASSPKGPPGEQPQHFGDGTRLSIL.

The chain joins TRBV5-4 to TRBJ2-3; D is undetermined. Germline CDR1 is SGHNT and CDR2 is YYREEE (reference sequence). The CDR3 covers 12 residues. Trimming removed 4 bases from V and 2 bases from J, with 5 bases in between. The chain's CDR3 is CASSGTTDTQYF. The CDR3 DNA is TGTGCCAGCAGCGGAACCACAGATACGCAGTATTTT.

Only one count was recorded for this clone. The chain has TRBV28 and TRBJ2-6; 7 bases map to TRBD1. The CDR3 totals 16 residues. The V and J ends lost 3 bases and 2 bases, in that order; junction bases with no gene match: 4. The germline gives CDR1 MDHEN, CDR2 SYDVKM. CDR3: CASSFRQGAGANVLTF. CDR3 DNA sequence: TGTGCCAGCAGTTTCCGCCAGGGGGCTGGGGCCAACGTCCTGACTTTC.

This rearrangement joins TRBV5-8 to TRBJ2-5; no definite D call. V was pared by 1 base and J by 5 bases, with 21 bases between. This CDR3 contains 17 residues. Germline V gene lookup returns CDR1 SGHTS and CDR2 YDEGEE. The CDR3 loop is CASSLTPSLSPRETQYF. The CDR3 region has the DNA TGTGCCAGCAGCTTGACCCCCTCCTTATCTCCCCGGGAGACCCAGTACTTC. Based on the CDR3 plus reference TRBV5-8 and TRBJ2-5, the full variable domain is EAGVTQSPTHLIKTRGQQATLRCSPISGHTSVYWYQQALGLGLQFLLWYDEGEERNRGNFPPRFSGRQFPNYSSELNVNALELEDSALYLCASSLTPSLSPRETQYFGPGTRLLVL.

The chain uses TRBV7-9 and TRBJ2-7; a possible D gene is TRBD2 (5 bases). Per germline, CDR1 SEHNR and CDR2 FQNEAQ (reference sequence). This CDR3 spans 14 amino acids. With 5 bases removed from V and 3 bases from J, the gap between germline ends came to 14 bases. CDR3 DNA: TGTGCCAGCAGCCCCGACCTACTAGACTACGAGCAGTACTTC. It encodes CASSPDLLDYEQYF.

The chain has TRBV7-3 and TRBJ2-2, with D possibly being TRBD1 or TRBD2 (5 bases each). The CDR3 length is 18 residues. Germline V gene data show CDR1 as SGHTA and CDR2 as FQGTGA. V was shortened by 0 bases and J by 7 bases, with 21 bases between the two germline ends. The CDR3 bases are TGTGCCAGCAGCTTAACAGAGCTTGAGGGCTTGGGGCACGGGGAGCTGTTTTTT. It specifies CASSLTELEGLGHGELFF.

The genes are TRBV9 and TRBJ1-2, with 12 bases identical to TRBD1. The CDR3 covers 15 residues. Trimming removed 3 bases from V and 3 bases from J; junction bases left unmatched: 3. Germline V CDR1 and CDR2: SGDLS, YYNGEE. The DNA of the CDR3 is TGTGCCAGCAGCGCTGGGACAGGGGGCTACTATGGCTACACCTTC. The encoded protein is CASSAGTGGYYGYTF.

The chain is built from TRBV28 and TRBJ2-1; TRBD2 matches 9 bases. This CDR3 contains 16 residues. The trim removed 6 bases at V and 4 bases at J, leaving 10 bases unmatched. Per germline, CDR1 MDHEN and CDR2 SYDVKM. CDR3 coding DNA: TGTGCCAGCAGGCACACCGGGACTAGCTTATACAATGAGCAGTTCTTC. It encodes CASRHTGTSLYNEQFF.

The rearrangement links TRBV9 to TRBJ2-5, with TRBD2 matching 13 bases. The CDR3 runs 18 residues. Germline V gene data show CDR1 as SGDLS and CDR2 as YYNGEE. Unmatched junction bases numbered 12, after V lost 0 bases and J lost 7 bases. In nucleotides, the CDR3 is TGTGCCAGCAGCGTAGGATCCACTAGCGGGAGGGCCTCGGGGACCCAGTACTTC. Protein: CASSVGSTSGRASGTQYF.

The chain couples TRBV7-2 to TRBJ2-3, with no clear D. Germline loops: CDR1 SGHTA, CDR2 FQGNSA. This CDR3 contains 15 residues. V lost 2 bases, J lost 10 bases, and 19 bases lay in between. This chain's CDR3 is CASSLNPPPSESQYF. The CDR3, as DNA: TGTGCCAGCAGCTTAAATCCTCCCCCCAGTGAATCGCAGTATTTT.

The chain uses TRBV7-9 and TRBJ1-4; the match to TRBD1 covers 7 bases. With 4 bases clipped from V and 4 bases from J, the junction kept 9 bases outside the gene matches. Germline loops: CDR1 SEHNR, CDR2 FQNEAQ (reference sequence). This CDR3 region has 16 residues. CDR3 DNA: TGTGCCAGCAGCTGGAGAGTGGCAGGGGGTAATGAAAAACTGTTTTTT. Its translation is CASSWRVAGGNEKLFF.

This clone was detected only a few times. This chain connects TRBV25-1 to TRBJ2-3; D is possibly TRBD2 (8 bases). CDR3 size: 18 residues. V dropped 3 bases and J dropped 8 bases, with 27 bases sitting between them. Germline CDR1 and CDR2: MGHDK and SYGVNS. The DNA of the CDR3 is TGTGCCAGCAGTGACTCCAGCACTAGCGGTTCCAGGGGGGGTACGCAGTATTTT. This gives the protein CASSDSSTSGSRGGTQYF.

The CDR3 sequence is CASRRQGLVQYF. The CDR3 nucleotides read TGTGCCAGCAGGAGACAGGGGCTCGTGCAGTACTTC. The genes are TRBV2 and TRBJ2-7; 8 bases line up with TRBD1. The CDR3 loop spans 12 amino acids. Unmatched junction bases numbered 7, after V lost 6 bases and J lost 9 bases. CDR1 SNHLY and CDR2 FYNNEI come from the germline V gene.

The gene calls are TRBV11-2 and TRBJ2-5, with TRBD1 as a possible D gene (5 bases). Trimming took 5 bases from V and 1 from J, leaving 11 bases between them. This CDR3 has 14 residues. CDR1 is SGHAT and CDR2 is FQNNGV in the germline V gene. The CDR3 loop reads CASSVRGFQETQYF. The CDR3 nucleotides read TGTGCCAGCAGCGTTAGGGGATTCCAAGAGACCCAGTACTTC.

This chain joins TRBV5-1 and TRBJ2-1, with 7 bases aligning to TRBD2. Losses at the gene ends were 4 bases for V and 9 bases for J; bases not matched to a gene: 10. Germline V gene sequence: CDR1 SGHRS, CDR2 YFSETQ. CDR3 length: 14 residues. CDR3: CASSDLTGGSEQFF. In nucleotides, the CDR3 is TGCGCCAGCAGCGATTTGACGGGAGGTAGTGAGCAGTTCTTC.

This clone was counted once. V usage is TRBV7-3 and J usage is TRBJ2-1; D might be TRBD2 (5 bases). Germline lookup yields CDR1 SGHTA and CDR2 FQGTGA. The CDR3 is 15 amino acids. V shed 5 bases and J shed 4 bases, with 15 bases lying between them. The DNA for the CDR3 is TGTGCCAGCAGCCTCCGGGAACGGGGTTACAATGAGCAGTTCTTC. Its protein product is CASSLRERGYNEQFF.

This chain uses TRBV28 with TRBJ2-1; possible D gene TRBD2, 5 bases. Trimming stripped 4 bases from V and 10 bases from J, with 11 bases between. CDR3 length: 12 residues. Germline V lookup: CDR1 MDHEN, CDR2 SYDVKM. DNA of the CDR3: TGTGCCAGCAGTTACTCCTCGGGGGAGCAGTTCTTC. Translated, it gives CASSYSSGEQFF. Based on the CDR3 plus reference TRBV28 and TRBJ2-1, the full variable domain is DVKVTQSSRYLVKRTGEKVFLECVQDMDHENMFWYRQDPGLGLRLIYFSYDVKMKEKGDIPEGYSVSREKKERFSLILESASTNQTSMYLCASSYSSGEQFFGPGTRLTVL.

J is TRBJ1-5 and V is TRBV6-1, with D perhaps TRBD1 (5 bases). CDR1 MNHNS and CDR2 SASEGT come from the germline V gene. The CDR3 length is 15 residues. With 2 bases removed from V and 7 bases from J, the gap between germline ends came to 15 bases. This CDR3 is CASSERWIGDQPQHF. The CDR3 region has the DNA TGTGCCAGCAGTGAAAGATGGATCGGGGACCAGCCCCAGCATTTT.

This clone has a handful of counts. The V call is TRBV4-2, the J call TRBJ1-1; 7 bases line up with TRBD1. The V gene end was trimmed by 5 bases and the J gene end by 4 bases; junction bases not matched to a gene: 7. This CDR3 region has 14 residues. Per germline, CDR1 LGHNA and CDR2 YNFKEQ. In DNA, the CDR3 is TGTGCCAGCAGCTACGAAGGGGGCCCCACTGAAGCTTTCTTT. It specifies CASSYEGGPTEAFF.

The rearrangement links TRBV28 to TRBJ2-1; tentative D call: TRBD2 (6 bases). The CDR3 consists of 14 residues. V shed 8 bases and J shed 12 bases, with 23 bases lying between them. The germline V gene encodes CDR1 MDHEN and CDR2 SYDVKM. DNA for the CDR3: TGTGCCAGCGAAAAGAGAGGAGGGAAACTCTGGCAGTTCTTC. Translation: CASEKRGGKLWQFF.